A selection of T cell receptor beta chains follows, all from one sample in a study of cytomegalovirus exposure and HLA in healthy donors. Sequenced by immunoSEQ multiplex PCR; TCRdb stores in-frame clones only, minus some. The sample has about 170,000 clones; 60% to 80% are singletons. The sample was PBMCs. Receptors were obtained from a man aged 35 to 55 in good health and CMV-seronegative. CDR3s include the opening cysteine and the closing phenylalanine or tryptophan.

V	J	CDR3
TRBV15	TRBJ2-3	CATSRVRTGGDTQYF
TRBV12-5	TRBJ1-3	CASGPGTGNTIYF
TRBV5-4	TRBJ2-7	CASSFYLRAFSFDEQYF
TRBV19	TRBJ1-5	CASLSHRDAQPQHF
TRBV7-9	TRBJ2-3	CASSPEGIGDTQYF
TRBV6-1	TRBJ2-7	CASTGKMGEQYF
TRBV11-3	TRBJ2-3	CASSLPGQGIPVTDTQYF
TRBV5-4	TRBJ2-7	CASSPEVAESYEQYF
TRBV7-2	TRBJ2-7	CASSLGAGGGLYEQYF
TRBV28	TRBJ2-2	CASSTGDTGELFF
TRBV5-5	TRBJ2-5	CASSLRTVQETQYF
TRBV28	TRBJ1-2	CATERAQGSGYTF
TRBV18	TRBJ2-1	CASSTGRGSSYNEQFF
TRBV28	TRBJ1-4	CASSLPGATNEKLFF
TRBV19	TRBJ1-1	CASSALGSNTEAFF
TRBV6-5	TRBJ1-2	CASSYWGDYGYTF
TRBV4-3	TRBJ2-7	CASSHLQGAYEQYF
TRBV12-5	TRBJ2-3	CASGLTGFAGQRTDTQYF
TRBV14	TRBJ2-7	CASSQDTAGAYEQYF
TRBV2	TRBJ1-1	CATSRDTDEAFF